Below, 12 T cell receptor beta chains from the same sample are listed, as sequenced in a study of CD8 T cells in Susac syndrome. RNA, at 0.5 to 1 ug, was reverse transcribed with random hexamers. TCRdb passed the immunoSEQ multiplex PCR reads through MiXCR, listing each CDR3 protein once. Of approximately 120,000 distinct CDR3 sequences in the sample, over 90% were seen once. The sample consisted of CD4+ T cells from PBMCs. Every receptor here comes from a human donor in good health.

This clonotype was found a few times. The chain carries TRBV18 and TRBJ2-7, with 7 bases identical to TRBD1. V lost 4 bases, J lost 6 bases, and 12 bases stayed unmatched. The V gene's germline CDR1 is KGHSH and CDR2 LQKENI. This CDR3 contains 15 residues. CDR3 coding DNA: TGTGCCAGCTCACGAACCGGGACAGCTGATCCCGAGCAGTACTTC. Its translation is CASSRTGTADPEQYF.

The V gene is TRBV7-3, the J gene TRBJ2-1, with D tentatively TRBD1 (6 bases). The germline gives CDR1 SGHTA, CDR2 FQGTGA. V was trimmed by 5 bases and J by 0 bases, leaving 11 bases between them. This CDR3 contains 15 residues. The CDR3 sequence: CASSRQESSYNEQFF. For the CDR3, the DNA is TGTGCCAGCAGCCGACAGGAGAGCTCCTACAATGAGCAGTTCTTC.

J is TRBJ2-1 and V is TRBV20-1; 11 positions match TRBD2. The CDR3 is 14 amino acids. Germline values: CDR1 DFQATT, CDR2 SNEGSKA (reference sequence). The trim removed 4 bases at V and 4 bases at J, leaving 3 bases unmatched. CDR3 bases: TGCAGTGCTACGGGACTAGCGGTTTACAATGAGCAGTTCTTC. Translation: CSATGLAVYNEQFF.

This sequence joins TRBV5-1 and TRBJ2-3; D might be TRBD2 (6 bases). Trimming took 4 bases from V and 0 from J, leaving 12 bases between them. The CDR3 runs to 15 residues. CDR1 and CDR2 (germline): SGHRS, YFSETQ. The CDR3 DNA follows: TGCGCCAGCAGCCCCCCCGCGGGGAGCACAGATACGCAGTATTTT. This codes for CASSPPAGSTDTQYF.

CDR3 residues: CAWSPDPQMETQYF. The CDR3, as DNA: TGTGCCTGGAGTCCGGACCCCCAAATGGAGACCCAGTACTTC. The gene calls are TRBV30 and TRBJ2-5; D remains ambiguous. The CDR3 extends over 14 amino acids. Germline V lookup: CDR1 GTSNPN, CDR2 SVGIG (reference sequence). V was shortened by 2 bases and J by 5 bases, with 15 bases between the two germline ends.

The genes are TRBV2 and TRBJ1-2, with D maybe TRBD1 (6 bases). The CDR3 is 13 amino acids. In germline, CDR1 is SNHLY, CDR2 FYNNEI. V gave up 7 bases and J gave up 8 bases, with 17 bases separating them. The CDR3 DNA is TGTGCCAGCATCCCACAGGGAATCGGAGGCTACACCTTC. Its protein is CASIPQGIGGYTF.

The chain joins TRBV7-3 to TRBJ1-5, with 8 positions matching TRBD1. The CDR3 is made up of 13 amino acids. Trimming cost V 4 bases and J 5 bases; bases outside gene matches: 1. The germline CDR1 and CDR2 sequences are SGHTA and FQGTGA. CDR3 protein: CASSSDRDQPQHF. The CDR3 coding sequence is TGTGCCAGCAGCTCGGACAGGGATCAGCCCCAGCATTTT.

The chain employs TRBV4-3 and TRBJ1-1; no clear D. CDR3 length: 15 residues. The germline V and J ends were trimmed by 0 bases and 8 bases, with 16 bases remaining between them. Germline V lookup: CDR1 LGHNA, CDR2 YSLEER. The CDR3 bases are TGCGCCAGCAGCCAAGATAGGGCAGCCACCTGGGAAGCTTTCTTT. As protein: CASSQDRAATWEAFF.

The rearrangement links TRBV7-2 to TRBJ2-7; D gene uncertain. The ends were cut back, 2 bases at V and 3 bases at J, with 8 bases in the middle. This CDR3 comprises 13 residues. Germline V gives CDR1 SGHTA, CDR2 FQGNSA. The CDR3 region has the DNA TGTGCCAGCAGCTTAAAACAGCACTACGAGCAGTACTTC. Translated: CASSLKQHYEQYF. The whole variable domain, filled in from reference TRBV7-2 and TRBJ2-7, reads GAGVSQSPSNKVTEKGKDVELRCDPISGHTALYWYRQSLGQGLEFLIYFQGNSAPDKSGLPSDRFSAERTGGSVSTLTIQRTQQEDSAVYLCASSLKQHYEQYFGPGTRLTVT.

The J gene is TRBJ1-1, the V gene TRBV19; 9 bases agree with TRBD1. J lost 5 bases, V lost 6 bases, and 7 bases had no gene match. The CDR3 contains 14 residues. The germline V gene encodes CDR1 LNHDA and CDR2 SQIVND (reference sequence). The CDR3 spells CASRSKDRGTEAFF. The CDR3 bases are TGTGCCAGTAGATCTAAGGACAGGGGAACTGAAGCTTTCTTT.

The chain carries TRBV3-1 and TRBJ1-5; no clear D gene. Germline V gene lookup returns CDR1 LGHDT and CDR2 YNNKEL (reference sequence). There are 17 residues in the CDR3. Trimming removed 0 bases at V and 2 bases at J, with 14 bases between. CDR3 region: CASSQDLQTSGNQPQHF. The CDR3 coding sequence is TGTGCCAGCAGCCAAGATTTGCAGACGAGCGGCAATCAGCCCCAGCATTTT.

This clonotype was observed a handful of times. The genes are TRBV5-1 and TRBJ2-7, with TRBD2 matching 8 bases. The length of the CDR3 is 17 residues. CDR1 is SGHRS and CDR2 is YFSETQ in the germline V gene. V gave up 4 bases and J gave up 2 bases; unmatched junction bases: 14. The CDR3, as DNA: TGCGCCAGCAGCGAATGGCCCCCAGCGGGAGCCACCTACGAGCAGTACTTC. As protein: CASSEWPPAGATYEQYF.